This passage covers 13 T cell receptor beta chains from one sample sequenced in a study of response to subunit inactivated influenza vaccine. TCRdb used MiXCR to reprocess the RT-PCR reads, holding one entry per CDR3 protein. The table includes some 600,000 distinct CDR3 sequences, 14% detected once. The sequencing here drew on PBMCs from blood, taken 14 days before vaccination. The receptors were sampled from a man in his fifties or sixties who received an inactivated influenza vaccine.

This clonotype was observed at least ten times. The chain is built from TRBV20-1 and TRBJ2-2; D is undetermined. V lost 5 bases, J lost 7 bases, and 17 bases lay in between. Germline-derived CDR1 and CDR2 are DFQATT and SNEGSKA (reference sequence). This CDR3 contains 14 residues. The DNA for the CDR3 is TGCAGTGCTGGCACAATTCAAAGGATCGGGGAGCTGTTTTTT. Protein product: CSAGTIQRIGELFF.

The rearrangement links TRBV10-3 to TRBJ1-1, with 9 bases identical to TRBD1. CDR1 ENHRY and CDR2 SYGVKD come from the germline V gene. The CDR3 length is 14 residues. The trim removed 8 bases at V and 4 bases at J, leaving 8 bases unmatched. The CDR3 loop is CAIRQGDSATEAFF. In DNA form, the CDR3 reads TGTGCCATCCGACAGGGGGATTCCGCCACTGAAGCTTTCTTT.

This clonotype was counted ten times or more. CDR3 nucleotide sequence: TGCAGTGCCCCCGCTCCCTCCTATAATTCACCCCTCCACTTT. It encodes CSAPAPSYNSPLHF. The V and J genes are TRBV20-1 and TRBJ1-6; D ambiguous. CDR3 length: 14 residues. The germline V and J ends were trimmed by 6 bases and 0 bases, with 9 bases remaining between them. The germline gives CDR1 DFQATT, CDR2 SNEGSKA (reference sequence).

The chain joins TRBV2 to TRBJ2-1; 7 bases are a match to TRBD1. Per germline, CDR1 SNHLY and CDR2 FYNNEI. The V and J ends lost 6 bases and 3 bases, in that order; junction bases with no gene match: 11. The CDR3 spans 16 residues. Here the CDR3 DNA reads TGTGCCAGCAGAGCTAATACGGGACAGTTCTACAATGAGCAGTTCTTC. Protein sequence: CASRANTGQFYNEQFF.

This chain uses TRBV2 with TRBJ2-7; 11 bases match TRBD2. This CDR3 region has 15 residues. CDR1 is SNHLY and CDR2 is FYNNEI in the germline V gene. V lost 5 bases to trimming and J lost 3 bases; unmatched junction nucleotides: 6. The CDR3 DNA sequence: TGTGCCAGCAGTTTCGGGACTAGCGGATACTACGAGCAGTACTTC. It yields the protein CASSFGTSGYYEQYF.

This clonotype was observed at least ten times. The chain has TRBV7-9 and TRBJ1-4; D gene uncertain. Trimming took 6 bases from V and 4 from J, leaving 9 bases between them. The CDR3 sequence is 13 residues long. From germline, CDR1 is SEHNR and CDR2 FQNEAQ (reference sequence). CDR3 region: CASRDGDNEKLFF. The CDR3 DNA reads TGTGCCAGCAGGGACGGCGATAATGAAAAACTGTTTTTT.

The V and J genes are TRBV20-1 and TRBJ2-1; 9 bases map to TRBD2. CDR1 DFQATT and CDR2 SNEGSKA come from the germline V gene (reference sequence). The CDR3 length is 17 residues. J was trimmed by 0 bases and V by 5 bases; bases with no gene match: 11. The CDR3 reads CSAPSGLAGISYNEQFF. The CDR3 DNA reads TGCAGTGCTCCCTCCGGGCTAGCGGGAATCTCCTACAATGAGCAGTTCTTC.

V is TRBV4-3 and J is TRBJ2-7; 7 bases are shared with TRBD1. Germline lookup yields CDR1 LGHNA and CDR2 YSLEER. V lost 0 bases and J lost 4; bases outside the gene matches: 12. The CDR3 is 17 amino acids. The CDR3 DNA reads as TGCGCCAGCAGCCAAGATTACCCAGGGCCAGGGGGTTACGAGCAGTACTTC. Amino acids: CASSQDYPGPGGYEQYF.

The gene calls are TRBV5-4 and TRBJ2-3; tentative D call: TRBD1 (5 bases). The CDR3 covers 18 residues. V was cut by 3 bases and J by 0 bases, with 20 bases left in between. In germline, CDR1 is SGHNT, CDR2 YYREEE (reference sequence). This chain's CDR3 is CASSSASSQGRSTDTQYF. The CDR3 coding sequence is TGTGCCAGCAGCTCGGCATCTTCCCAGGGCCGCAGCACAGATACGCAGTATTTT.

This clonotype was seen only a few times. This chain joins TRBV19 and TRBJ2-1; D not certain. The V gene's germline CDR1 is LNHDA and CDR2 SQIVND (reference sequence). Trimming pared 3 bases from V and 3 bases from J, leaving 3 bases between. This CDR3 region has 12 residues. CDR3: CASSMGYNEQFF. The CDR3 DNA reads TGTGCCAGTAGTATGGGCTACAATGAGCAGTTCTTC.

Ten or more counts support this clonotype. The chain has TRBV28 and TRBJ2-4, with D possibly called TRBD1 or TRBD2 (6 bases each). The length of the CDR3 is 14 residues. Trimming removed 2 bases at V and 7 bases at J, with 12 bases between. CDR1 and CDR2 from the germline V gene are MDHEN and SYDVKM. CDR3 loop: CASSLRGEWNIQYF. CDR3 DNA sequence: TGTGCCAGCAGTTTAAGGGGGGAATGGAACATTCAGTACTTC.

This clonotype was seen only a few times. The genes are TRBV7-2 and TRBJ2-3; D is perhaps TRBD1 or TRBD2 (5 bases each). V lost 3 bases to trimming and J lost 4 bases, with 11 bases between them. This CDR3 comprises 14 residues. CDR1 SGHTA and CDR2 FQGNSA come from the germline V gene. CDR3 protein: CASSFHLGADTQYF. DNA of the CDR3: TGTGCCAGCAGCTTTCACTTGGGGGCAGATACGCAGTATTTT. Variable domain in full (rest from reference TRBV7-2 and TRBJ2-3): GAGVSQSPSNKVTEKGKDVELRCDPISGHTALYWYRQSLGQGLEFLIYFQGNSAPDKSGLPSDRFSAERTGGSVSTLTIQRTQQEDSAVYLCASSFHLGADTQYFGPGTRLTVL.

This clonotype has more than one count but fewer than ten. The chain recombines TRBV11-2 with TRBJ2-7; D perhaps matches TRBD2 (6 bases). The CDR3 contains 13 residues. With 1 base removed from V and 7 bases from J, the gap between germline ends came to 11 bases. The germline V gene has CDR1 SGHAT and CDR2 FQNNGV. The chain's CDR3 is CASSLGAGTEQYF. The CDR3 coding sequence is TGTGCCAGCAGCTTAGGGGCGGGAACGGAGCAGTACTTC.